These T cell receptor beta chains were read from a single sample in a study of radiation and T cells in renal cell carcinoma. Here immunoSEQ multiplex PCR was the method, and the copy in TCRdb shows in-frame clones only, minus some. This sample carries 94,000 or so clones, 82% of them seen once, and the ten largest clones take almost 6.5%. Specimen: blood, collected from a patient whose treatment included radiotherapy and nephrectomy. These receptors all stem from a man in his sixties with renal cell carcinoma. CDR3s include the opening cysteine and the closing phenylalanine or tryptophan. D genes are given only for firm matches.

V gene: TRBV19
J gene: TRBJ2-2
D gene: .
CDR3 protein: CASSIGQTTGELFF

V gene: TRBV21-1
J gene: TRBJ2-2
D gene: .
CDR3 protein: CASSTLDRADTGELFF

V gene: TRBV2
J gene: TRBJ2-7
D gene: TRBD1
CDR3 protein: CASSEGQGGEQYF

V gene: TRBV2
J gene: TRBJ1-2
D gene: .
CDR3 protein: CASSERPANGYTF

V gene: TRBV7-9
J gene: TRBJ1-1
D gene: .
CDR3 protein: CASSENTEAFF

V gene: TRBV19
J gene: TRBJ1-4
D gene: TRBD1
CDR3 protein: CASSMTGTNEKLFF

V gene: TRBV11-2
J gene: TRBJ2-7
D gene: .
CDR3 protein: CASSSGRGVPGYEQYF

V gene: TRBV5-4
J gene: TRBJ1-5
D gene: .
CDR3 protein: CASSLMGESQPQHF

V gene: TRBV4-1
J gene: TRBJ2-1
D gene: .
CDR3 protein: CASSQGTGLSYNEQFF

V gene: TRBV6-5
J gene: TRBJ1-6
D gene: .
CDR3 protein: CASRRQSYNSPLHF

V gene: TRBV2
J gene: TRBJ2-7
D gene: .
CDR3 protein: CASIPDRLSYEQYF

V gene: TRBV9
J gene: TRBJ1-2
D gene: .
CDR3 protein: CASSVNREKNYGYTF

V gene: TRBV28
J gene: TRBJ1-2
D gene: .
CDR3 protein: CASSPPMVKGNGYTF

V gene: TRBV25-1
J gene: TRBJ1-3
D gene: .
CDR3 protein: CASRDAGTLSGNTIYF

V gene: TRBV11-2
J gene: TRBJ2-2
D gene: .
CDR3 protein: CASSLGVTNTGELFF

V gene: TRBV18
J gene: TRBJ1-3
D gene: .
CDR3 protein: CASSPERNTIYF

V gene: TRBV28
J gene: TRBJ1-1
D gene: TRBD1
CDR3 protein: CASIRQGGNTEAFF

V gene: TRBV18
J gene: TRBJ2-2
D gene: .
CDR3 protein: CASSTQVFGELFF

V gene: TRBV7-2
J gene: TRBJ2-7
D gene: .
CDR3 protein: CASSEDPGTYEQYF

V gene: TRBV30
J gene: TRBJ1-1
D gene: .
CDR3 protein: CAWTDLNTEAFF

V gene: TRBV30
J gene: TRBJ1-1
D gene: .
CDR3 protein: CAFGVVGEAFF

V gene: TRBV9
J gene: TRBJ1-2
D gene: TRBD1
CDR3 protein: CASSQPGTGGGYGYTF

V gene: TRBV5-6
J gene: TRBJ2-7
D gene: TRBD2
CDR3 protein: CASSRVTSGRYEQYF

V gene: TRBV27
J gene: TRBJ1-1
D gene: TRBD1
CDR3 protein: CASSVAGGEAFF

V gene: TRBV5-1
J gene: TRBJ2-7
D gene: TRBD2
CDR3 protein: CASSPGLAGWRDSYEQYF

V gene: TRBV29-1
J gene: TRBJ1-5
D gene: .
CDR3 protein: CSAGQVNQPQHF

V gene: TRBV27
J gene: TRBJ1-5
D gene: .
CDR3 protein: CASSLGAGYSNQPQHF

V gene: TRBV5-1
J gene: TRBJ1-4
D gene: .
CDR3 protein: CASSPGPNEKLFF

V gene: TRBV5-1
J gene: TRBJ2-6
D gene: TRBD1
CDR3 protein: CASSFSGTGTGANVLTF

V gene: TRBV18
J gene: TRBJ2-7
D gene: TRBD1
CDR3 protein: CASSPRPGDRGIYEQYF

V gene: TRBV5-6
J gene: TRBJ2-1
D gene: TRBD2
CDR3 protein: CASSLMVAGNEQFF

V gene: TRBV19
J gene: TRBJ2-1
D gene: .
CDR3 protein: CASSPSLIRSYNEQFF

V gene: TRBV6-1
J gene: TRBJ1-5
D gene: TRBD1
CDR3 protein: CASLGTGNQPQHF

V gene: TRBV5-1
J gene: TRBJ2-2
D gene: .
CDR3 protein: CASSMGPNTGELFF

V gene: TRBV6-1
J gene: TRBJ1-2
D gene: TRBD1
CDR3 protein: CASSDPDRAQGYTF

V gene: TRBV4-1
J gene: TRBJ1-2
D gene: .
CDR3 protein: CASSRLVPGPWEMAGYTF

V gene: TRBV10-1
J gene: TRBJ2-5
D gene: TRBD2
CDR3 protein: CASSEELAGGETQYF

V gene: TRBV11-2
J gene: TRBJ1-2
D gene: .
CDR3 protein: CASSSYRQETSVNYGYTF

V gene: TRBV6-1
J gene: TRBJ2-3
D gene: TRBD1
CDR3 protein: CASSSTGASTDTQYF

V gene: TRBV4-1
J gene: TRBJ1-2
D gene: .
CDR3 protein: CASSQDSSNYGYTF